This is a list of T cell receptor beta chains from one sample in a study of control samples from healthy donors and cancer patients. The protocol was immunoSEQ multiplex PCR, while the TCRdb copy is restricted to in-frame clones and leaves out a portion. Altogether approximately 150,000 clones are present, 80% to 95% being singletons, with the ten largest covering approximately 0.7%. The specimen sequenced was blood. These receptors were collected from a woman under 40 in good health. The CDR3 runs from the conserved cysteine through the conserved F or W. D genes are given only for firm matches. Size tells how often a clone was seen (once, few, many) or the class of an expanded clone, and some rows leave it out.

J gene,clone size,D gene,V gene,CDR3 DNA,CDR3 protein
TRBJ1-3,.,.,TRBV19,TGTGCCAGTAGTATTTCGGGAAACACCATATATTTT,CASSISGNTIYF
TRBJ2-7,.,.,TRBV28,TGTGCCAGCAGTTTCGGGACTCGGTCCTACGAGCAGTACTTC,CASSFGTRSYEQYF
TRBJ1-5,.,.,TRBV7-3,TGTGCCAGCAGCCCGGACGGATATCAGCCCCAGCATTTT,CASSPDGYQPQHF
TRBJ2-7,.,.,TRBV28,TGTGCCAGCAGTTTACGAGGTAGCGGCCCTTACGGGTTCTACGAGCAGTACTTC,CASSLRGSGPYGFYEQYF
TRBJ1-6,.,.,TRBV9,TGTGCCAGCAGCCGAGGGGATATGACCTATAATTCACCCCTCCACTTT,CASSRGDMTYNSPLHF
TRBJ2-5,once,.,TRBV18,TGTGCCAGCTCACAGGCCGGGACACAGCAAGAGACCCAGTACTTC,CASSQAGTQQETQYF
TRBJ2-7,.,TRBD2,TRBV30,TGTGCCTGGAGTGTATGGGGGGCGGGAGGGCCGCACGAGCAGTACTTC,CAWSVWGAGGPHEQYF
TRBJ1-1,.,.,TRBV14,TGTGCCAGCAGCCATCCCAGAACTGAAGCTTTCTTT,CASSHPRTEAFF
TRBJ2-1,.,.,TRBV7-3,TGTGCCAGCAGCTTAAACGGGCCCGGGAATGAGCAGTTCTTC,CASSLNGPGNEQFF
TRBJ1-3,.,.,TRBV6-6,TGTGCCAGCAGTTACGAGTCTTCTGGAAACACCATATATTTT,CASSYESSGNTIYF
TRBJ2-5,.,.,TRBV29-1,TGCAGCGTTGAGCCACAACGGGAGACCCAGTACTTC,CSVEPQRETQYF
TRBJ2-5,.,TRBD2,TRBV18,TGTGCCAGCTCACCACAGGGACTAGCGGGAGTCCCGGGTGAGACCCAGTACTTC,CASSPQGLAGVPGETQYF
TRBJ1-6,.,.,TRBV28,TGTGCCAGCAGTTTCTTGAGCTCCTATAATTCACCCCTCCACTTT,CASSFLSSYNSPLHF
TRBJ2-5,.,.,TRBV7-3,TGTGCCAGCAGCTTCGGCAGCCAAGAGACCCAGTACTTC,CASSFGSQETQYF
TRBJ2-3,.,.,TRBV5-1,TGCGCCAGCAGCTTGTCTGGGGATACGCAGTATTTT,CASSLSGDTQYF
TRBJ1-2,.,.,TRBV6-6,TGTGCCAGCAGTTTGACGGACTATGGCTACACCTTC,CASSLTDYGYTF
TRBJ1-1,.,.,TRBV19,TGTGCCAGTACCGCGGGCCGGAACACTGAAGCTTTCTTT,CASTAGRNTEAFF
TRBJ1-1,.,.,TRBV7-8,TGTGCCAGCAGCTTAATGAGGGGCCCTGAAGCTTTCTTT,CASSLMRGPEAFF
TRBJ2-6,.,.,TRBV6-2/TRBV6-3,TGTGCCAGCAGTTACGCGGGGCCAGATGGGGCCAACGTCCTGACTTTC,CASSYAGPDGANVLTF
TRBJ2-3,.,.,TRBV4-2,TGTGCCAGCAGCCAAGAAATGGCTAGTACGGGCACAGATACGCAGTATTTT,CASSQEMASTGTDTQYF
TRBJ1-2,once,.,TRBV9,TGTGCCAGCAGCGTAGCAGCTAACTATGGCTACACCTTC,CASSVAANYGYTF
TRBJ2-1,.,TRBD2,TRBV5-1,TGCGCCAGCAGCTTGGACCTAGCGGGAGGGCCAAATGAGCAGTTCTTC,CASSLDLAGGPNEQFF
TRBJ1-2,.,.,TRBV28,TGTGCCAGCAGTACGTGGGGCGGCTACACCTTC,CASSTWGGYTF